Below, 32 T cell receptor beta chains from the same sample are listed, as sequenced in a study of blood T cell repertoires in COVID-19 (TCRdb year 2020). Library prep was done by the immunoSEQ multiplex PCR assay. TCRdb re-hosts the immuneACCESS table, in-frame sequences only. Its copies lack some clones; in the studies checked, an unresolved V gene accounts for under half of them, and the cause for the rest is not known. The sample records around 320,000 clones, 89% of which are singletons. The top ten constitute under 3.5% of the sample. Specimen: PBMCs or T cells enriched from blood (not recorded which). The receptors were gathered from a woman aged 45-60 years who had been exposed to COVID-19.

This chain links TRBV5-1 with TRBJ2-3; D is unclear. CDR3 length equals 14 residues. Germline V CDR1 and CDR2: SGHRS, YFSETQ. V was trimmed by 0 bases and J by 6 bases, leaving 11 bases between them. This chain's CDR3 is CASSLEPSSDTQYF. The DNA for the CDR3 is TGCGCCAGCAGCTTGGAGCCTTCCTCTGATACGCAGTATTTT. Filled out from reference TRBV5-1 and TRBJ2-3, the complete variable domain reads KAGVTQTPRYLIKTRGQQVTLSCSPISGHRSVSWYQQTPGQGLQFLFEYFSETQRNKGNFPGRFSGRQFSNSRSEMNVSTLELGDSALYLCASSLEPSSDTQYFGPGTRLTVL.

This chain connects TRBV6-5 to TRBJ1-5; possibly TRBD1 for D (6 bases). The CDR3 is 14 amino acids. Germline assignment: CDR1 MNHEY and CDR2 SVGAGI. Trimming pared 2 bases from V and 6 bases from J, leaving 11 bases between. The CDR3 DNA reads TGTGCCAGCAGTTACGGGGGAGGGGGTCAGCCCCAGCATTTT. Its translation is CASSYGGGGQPQHF.

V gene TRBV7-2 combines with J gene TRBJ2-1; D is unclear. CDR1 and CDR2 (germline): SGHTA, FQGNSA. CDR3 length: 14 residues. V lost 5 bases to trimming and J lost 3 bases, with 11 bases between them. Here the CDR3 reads CASSVDNNYNEQFF. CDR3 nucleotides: TGTGCCAGCAGCGTAGACAATAACTACAATGAGCAGTTCTTC.

For the CDR3, the DNA is TGTGCCAGCCGAGGCACTTCTAACTATGGCTACACCTTC. Translation: CASRGTSNYGYTF. The chain is built from TRBV3-1 (or the pseudogene TRBV3-2) and TRBJ1-2; no clear D. There are 13 residues in the CDR3. Germline V gene lookup returns CDR1 LGHDT and CDR2 YNNKEL (reference sequence). V lost 8 bases and J 0 bases, leaving 10 bases between the germline ends.

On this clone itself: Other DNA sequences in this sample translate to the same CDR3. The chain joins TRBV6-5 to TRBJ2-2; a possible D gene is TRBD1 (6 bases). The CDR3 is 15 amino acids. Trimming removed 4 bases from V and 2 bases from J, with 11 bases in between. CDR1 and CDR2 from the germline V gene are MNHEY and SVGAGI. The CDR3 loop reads CASSSGTLNTGELFF. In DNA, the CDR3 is TGTGCCAGCAGTTCCGGGACACTAAACACCGGGGAGCTGTTTTTT.

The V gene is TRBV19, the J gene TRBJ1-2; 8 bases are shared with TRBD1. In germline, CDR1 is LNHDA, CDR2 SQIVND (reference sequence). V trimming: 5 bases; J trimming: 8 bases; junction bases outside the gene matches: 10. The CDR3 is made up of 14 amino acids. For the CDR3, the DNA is TGTGCCAGTAGTGCCCCTTCAGGGGGCGGCGGCTACACCTTC. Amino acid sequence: CASSAPSGGGGYTF. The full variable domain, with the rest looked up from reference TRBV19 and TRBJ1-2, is DGGITQSPKYLFRKEGQNVTLSCEQNLNHDAMYWYRQDPGQGLRLIYYSQIVNDFQKGDIAEGYSVSREKKESFPLTVTSAQKNPTAFYLCASSAPSGGGGYTFGSGTRLTVV.

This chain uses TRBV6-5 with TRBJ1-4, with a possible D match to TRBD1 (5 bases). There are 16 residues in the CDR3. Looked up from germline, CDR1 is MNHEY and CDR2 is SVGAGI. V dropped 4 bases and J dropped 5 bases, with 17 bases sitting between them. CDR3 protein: CASSSQGGKMNEKLFF. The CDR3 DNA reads TGTGCCAGCAGTTCCCAGGGTGGGAAAATGAATGAAAAACTGTTTTTT.

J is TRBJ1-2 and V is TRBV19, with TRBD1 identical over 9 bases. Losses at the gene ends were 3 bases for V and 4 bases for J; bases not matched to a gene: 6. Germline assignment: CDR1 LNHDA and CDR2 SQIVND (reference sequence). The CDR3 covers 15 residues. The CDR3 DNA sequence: TGTGCCAGTAGTATTGCACAGGGGGCGGTCTATGGCTACACCTTC. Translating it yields CASSIAQGAVYGYTF.

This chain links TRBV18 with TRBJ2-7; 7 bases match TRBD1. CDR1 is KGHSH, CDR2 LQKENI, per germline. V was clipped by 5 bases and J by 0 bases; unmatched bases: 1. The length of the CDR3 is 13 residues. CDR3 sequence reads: CASSRQGSYEQYF. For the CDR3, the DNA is TGTGCCAGCTCAAGACAGGGCTCCTACGAGCAGTACTTC.

The CDR3 DNA follows: TGTGCCAGCAGCCAAGTGGACAGGGGGCGGGATGACTATGGCTACACCTTC. This gives the protein CASSQVDRGRDDYGYTF. The chain combines TRBV4-2 with TRBJ1-2; 11 nucleotides line up with TRBD1. The length of the CDR3 is 17 residues. The germline gives CDR1 LGHNA, CDR2 YNFKEQ. J lost 3 bases, V lost 1 base, and 7 bases had no gene match.

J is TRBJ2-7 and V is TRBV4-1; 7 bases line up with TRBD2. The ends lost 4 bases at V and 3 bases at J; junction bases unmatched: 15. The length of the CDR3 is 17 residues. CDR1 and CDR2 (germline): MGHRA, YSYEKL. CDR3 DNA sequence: TGCGCCAGCAGCCCAGGATGGGAGGGCCCGGGTGGCTACGAGCAGTACTTC. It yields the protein CASSPGWEGPGGYEQYF.

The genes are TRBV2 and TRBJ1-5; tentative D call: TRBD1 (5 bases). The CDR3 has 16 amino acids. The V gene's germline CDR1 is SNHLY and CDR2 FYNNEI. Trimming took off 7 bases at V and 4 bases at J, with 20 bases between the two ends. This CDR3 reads CASTTPPARVNQPQHF. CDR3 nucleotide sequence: TGTGCCAGCACGACCCCCCCGGCCAGGGTAAATCAGCCCCAGCATTTT.

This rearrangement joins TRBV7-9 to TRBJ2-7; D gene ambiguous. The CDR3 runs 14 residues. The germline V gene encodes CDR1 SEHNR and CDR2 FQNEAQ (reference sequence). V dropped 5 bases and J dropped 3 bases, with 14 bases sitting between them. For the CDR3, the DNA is TGTGCCAGCAGCCCCTACCCCACAGACTACGAGCAGTACTTC. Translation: CASSPYPTDYEQYF.

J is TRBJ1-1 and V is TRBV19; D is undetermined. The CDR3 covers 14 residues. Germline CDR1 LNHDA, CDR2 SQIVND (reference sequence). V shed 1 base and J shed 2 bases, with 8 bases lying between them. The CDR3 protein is CASSIGQTNTEAFF. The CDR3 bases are TGTGCCAGTAGTATAGGCCAGACTAACACTGAAGCTTTCTTT.

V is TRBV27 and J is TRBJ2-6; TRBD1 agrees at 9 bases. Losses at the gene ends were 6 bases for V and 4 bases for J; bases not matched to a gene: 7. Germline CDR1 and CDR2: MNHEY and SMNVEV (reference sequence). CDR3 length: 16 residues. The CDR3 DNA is TGTGCCAGCAGGCCACAGGGGGCTCAGGGGGCCAACGTCCTGACTTTC. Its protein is CASRPQGAQGANVLTF.

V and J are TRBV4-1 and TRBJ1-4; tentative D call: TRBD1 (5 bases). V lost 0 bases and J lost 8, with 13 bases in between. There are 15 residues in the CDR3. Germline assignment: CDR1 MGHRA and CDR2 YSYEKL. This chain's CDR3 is CASSQDGAPGEKLFF. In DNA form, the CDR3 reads TGCGCCAGCAGCCAAGATGGGGCCCCCGGCGAAAAACTGTTTTTT.

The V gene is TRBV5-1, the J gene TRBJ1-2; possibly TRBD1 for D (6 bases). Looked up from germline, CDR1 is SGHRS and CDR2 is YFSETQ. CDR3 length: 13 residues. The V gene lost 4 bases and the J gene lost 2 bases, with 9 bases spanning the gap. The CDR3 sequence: CASSGDINYGYTF. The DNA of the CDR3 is TGCGCCAGCAGCGGGGACATCAACTATGGCTACACCTTC.

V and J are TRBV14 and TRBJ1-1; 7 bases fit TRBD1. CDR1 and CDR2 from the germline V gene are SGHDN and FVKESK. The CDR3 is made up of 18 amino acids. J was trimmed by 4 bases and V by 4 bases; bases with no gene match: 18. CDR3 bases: TGTGCCAGCAGCCCACAAAGGACAGGCTTTAAATATTTCACTGAAGCTTTCTTT. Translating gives CASSPQRTGFKYFTEAFF.

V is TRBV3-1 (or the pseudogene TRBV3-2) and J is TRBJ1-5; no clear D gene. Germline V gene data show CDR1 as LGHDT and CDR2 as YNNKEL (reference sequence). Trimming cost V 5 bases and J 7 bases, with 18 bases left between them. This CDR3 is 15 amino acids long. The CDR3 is CASSATSSSSQPQHF. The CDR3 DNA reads TGTGCCAGCAGCGCTACCTCCTCATCGTCCCAGCCCCAGCATTTT.

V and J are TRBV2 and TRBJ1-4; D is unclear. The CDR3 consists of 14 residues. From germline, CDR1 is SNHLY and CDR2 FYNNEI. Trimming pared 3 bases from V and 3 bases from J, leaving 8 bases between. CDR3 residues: CASSDGGANEKLFF. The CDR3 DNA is TGTGCCAGCAGTGATGGAGGTGCTAATGAAAAACTGTTTTTT.

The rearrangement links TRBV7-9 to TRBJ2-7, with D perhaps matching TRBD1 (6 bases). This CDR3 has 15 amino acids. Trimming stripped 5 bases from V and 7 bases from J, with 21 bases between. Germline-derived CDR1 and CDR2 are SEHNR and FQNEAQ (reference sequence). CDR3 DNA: TGTGCCAGCAGCCCTGGGACATCACCGGCCTGGGAGCAGTACTTC. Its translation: CASSPGTSPAWEQYF.

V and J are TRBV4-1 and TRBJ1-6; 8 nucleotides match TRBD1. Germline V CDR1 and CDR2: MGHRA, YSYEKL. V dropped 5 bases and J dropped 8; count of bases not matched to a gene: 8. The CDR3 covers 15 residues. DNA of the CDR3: TGCGCCAGCAGCGAAGGGACAGGCTTCGATTCACCCCTCCACTTT. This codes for CASSEGTGFDSPLHF.

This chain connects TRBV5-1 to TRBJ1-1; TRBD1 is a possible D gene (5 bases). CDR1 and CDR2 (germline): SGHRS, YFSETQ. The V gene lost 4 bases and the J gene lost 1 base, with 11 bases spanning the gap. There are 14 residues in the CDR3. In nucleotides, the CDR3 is TGCGCCAGCAGCCGGGACTCCCAGAACACTGAAGCTTTCTTT. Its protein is CASSRDSQNTEAFF.

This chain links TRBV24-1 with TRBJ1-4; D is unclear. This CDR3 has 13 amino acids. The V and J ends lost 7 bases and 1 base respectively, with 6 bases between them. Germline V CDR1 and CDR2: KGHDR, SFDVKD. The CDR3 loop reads CATRGRTNEKLFF. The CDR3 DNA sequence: TGTGCCACCAGGGGGAGAACTAATGAAAAACTGTTTTTT.

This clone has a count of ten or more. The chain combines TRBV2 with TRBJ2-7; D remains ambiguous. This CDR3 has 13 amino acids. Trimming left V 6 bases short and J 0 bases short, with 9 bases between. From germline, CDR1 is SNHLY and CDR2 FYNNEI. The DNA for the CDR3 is TGTGCCAGCAGAGACTGGAACTCCTACGAGCAGTACTTC. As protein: CASRDWNSYEQYF.

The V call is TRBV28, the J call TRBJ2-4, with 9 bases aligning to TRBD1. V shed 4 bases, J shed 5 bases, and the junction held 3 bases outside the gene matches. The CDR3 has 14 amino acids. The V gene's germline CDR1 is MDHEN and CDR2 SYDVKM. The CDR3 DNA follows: TGTGCCAGCAGTTCCTGGACAGGGGAAAACATTCAGTACTTC. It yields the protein CASSSWTGENIQYF.

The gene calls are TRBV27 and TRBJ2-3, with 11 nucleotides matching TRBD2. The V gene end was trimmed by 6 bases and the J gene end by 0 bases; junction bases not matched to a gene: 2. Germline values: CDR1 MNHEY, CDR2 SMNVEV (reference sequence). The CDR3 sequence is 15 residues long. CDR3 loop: CASRLAGASTDTQYF. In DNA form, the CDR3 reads TGTGCCAGCAGACTAGCGGGGGCTAGCACAGATACGCAGTATTTT.

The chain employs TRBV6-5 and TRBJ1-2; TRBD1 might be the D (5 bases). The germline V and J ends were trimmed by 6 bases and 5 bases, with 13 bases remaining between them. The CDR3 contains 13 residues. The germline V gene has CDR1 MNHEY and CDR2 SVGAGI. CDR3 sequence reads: CASRPRGLYGYTF. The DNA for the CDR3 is TGTGCCAGCAGACCGCGGGGGTTGTATGGCTACACCTTC.

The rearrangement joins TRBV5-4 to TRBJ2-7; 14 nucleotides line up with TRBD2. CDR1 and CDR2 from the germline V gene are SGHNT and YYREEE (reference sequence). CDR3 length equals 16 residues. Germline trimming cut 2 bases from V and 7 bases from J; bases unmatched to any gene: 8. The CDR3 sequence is CASSLLGLAGGGEQYF. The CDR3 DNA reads TGTGCCAGCAGCTTACTAGGACTAGCGGGAGGAGGGGAGCAGTACTTC.

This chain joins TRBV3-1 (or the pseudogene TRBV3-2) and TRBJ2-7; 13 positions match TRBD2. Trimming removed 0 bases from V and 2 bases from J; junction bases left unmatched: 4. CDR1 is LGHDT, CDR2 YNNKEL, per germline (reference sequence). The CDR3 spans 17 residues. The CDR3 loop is CASSQEALAGGTYEQYF. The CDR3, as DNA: TGTGCCAGCAGCCAAGAGGCACTAGCGGGGGGGACCTACGAGCAGTACTTC.

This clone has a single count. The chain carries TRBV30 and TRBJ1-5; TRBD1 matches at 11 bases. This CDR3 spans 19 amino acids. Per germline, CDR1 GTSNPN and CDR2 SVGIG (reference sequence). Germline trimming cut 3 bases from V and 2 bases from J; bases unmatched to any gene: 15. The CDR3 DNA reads TGTGCCTGGAGCACAGGACAGGGGGCGAAGGCGGATGGCAATCAGCCCCAGCATTTT. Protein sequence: CAWSTGQGAKADGNQPQHF.

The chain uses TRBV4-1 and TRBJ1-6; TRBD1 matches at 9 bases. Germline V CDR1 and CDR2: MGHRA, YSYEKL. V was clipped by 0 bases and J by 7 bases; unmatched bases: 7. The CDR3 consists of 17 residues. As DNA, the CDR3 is TGCGCCAGCAGCCAAGAGGACAGGGGAATAGAAAATTCACCCCTCCACTTT. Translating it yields CASSQEDRGIENSPLHF.